Given below is one T cell receptor (beta chain) in context. As yet, its antigen is unknown. Pooled in the analysis were second doses at about 4 or about 12 weeks. The CDR3 extends over 16 amino acids. The germline gives CDR1 KGHSH, CDR2 LQKENI. Trimming took 2 bases from V and 6 from J; bases not matched to a gene: 7. Generated by immunoSEQ multiplex PCR, the TCRdb table keeps only in-frame clones and is missing some. Of under 110,000 clones in the sample, 80% to 90% were seen once. The sample comes from a study of T cell responses to AZD1222 COVID-19 vaccine. Study results and limitations: Close to half of all spike-specific TCRs reportedly target regions of the variants that are unmutated. In all cases, repertoires were sampled only after the peak T cell response. Clonal diversity was possibly underestimated; the donors were predominantly white British and more often female.

Sample: peripheral blood, taken 28 days after the second AZD1222 dose. The TCR sequence derives from an adult who received the AZD1222 COVID-19 vaccine. This rearrangement joins TRBV18 to TRBJ2-1; 10 bases fit TRBD1. In nucleotides, the CDR3 is TGTGCCAGCTCACCAGTTCGCGGGACAGGGGTCAATGAGCAGTTCTTC. Translation: CASSPVRGTGVNEQFF.